This is a list of T cell receptor beta chains from one sample in a study of CD8 T cells in Susac syndrome. TCRdb ran MiXCR on the immunoSEQ multiplex PCR reads and lists one entry per CDR3 protein. The sample includes 160,000 or so distinct CDR3 sequences, 90% to 95% of them seen just once. Sequencing used CD4+ T cells from PBMCs. These receptors were collected from a human donor with Susac syndrome. Each CDR3 is given with its conserved first and last residue. Fields, in order: CDR3 DNA, CDR3 protein, D gene, J gene, clone size, V gene. A D gene is named only where the DNA matches it firmly. Expanded clones are given a class, and other clones once, few, many or no size at all.

CDR3 DNA: TGTGCCAGCAGTCCCACAGGGGCCTACGAGCAGTACTTC
CDR3 protein: CASSPTGAYEQYF
D gene: TRBD1
J gene: TRBJ2-7
clone size: few
V gene: TRBV3-1

CDR3 DNA: TGTGCCAGCTCACCGGTTGGGACAGAACCTAACTATGGCTACACCTTC
CDR3 protein: CASSPVGTEPNYGYTF
D gene: TRBD1
J gene: TRBJ1-2
clone size: NA
V gene: TRBV18

CDR3 DNA: TGTGCCAGCAGCCCACTTGGACAGGGGGAGAACATTCAGTACTTC
CDR3 protein: CASSPLGQGENIQYF
D gene: TRBD1
J gene: TRBJ2-4
clone size: NA
V gene: TRBV14

CDR3 DNA: TGTGCCAGCAGTGGTGGGGGACTCCGGGGAGTAGGAGCTTTCTTT
CDR3 protein: CASSGGGLRGVGAFF
D gene: NA
J gene: TRBJ1-1
clone size: NA
V gene: TRBV6-1

CDR3 DNA: TGTGCCAGCAGCTTAATAACCCGGGGGGGCGACCAAGAGACCCAGTACTTC
CDR3 protein: CASSLITRGGDQETQYF
D gene: TRBD2
J gene: TRBJ2-5
clone size: NA
V gene: TRBV7-8

CDR3 DNA: TGTGCCAGTAGCCGGGCTAGCGGGGAGTACGAGCAGTACTTC
CDR3 protein: CASSRASGEYEQYF
D gene: TRBD2
J gene: TRBJ2-7
clone size: NA
V gene: TRBV19

CDR3 DNA: TGTGCCACCAGTGCAGGGGCTGGGGCCAACGTCCTGACTTTC
CDR3 protein: CATSAGAGANVLTF
D gene: NA
J gene: TRBJ2-6
clone size: NA
V gene: TRBV24-1

CDR3 DNA: TGCGCCAGCAGCGGGACCCAGGGCTACGAGCAGTACTTC
CDR3 protein: CASSGTQGYEQYF
D gene: NA
J gene: TRBJ2-7
clone size: NA
V gene: TRBV5-1

CDR3 DNA: TGTGCCAGCAGTAGGACAGGGAATTCACCCCTCCACTTT
CDR3 protein: CASSRTGNSPLHF
D gene: TRBD1
J gene: TRBJ1-6
clone size: few
V gene: TRBV12-3/TRBV12-4

CDR3 DNA: TGTGCCAGCAGTCCTTGGGGCAAAGGCTACCAACGGTACTTC
CDR3 protein: CASSPWGKGYQRYF
D gene: NA
J gene: TRBJ2-5
clone size: once
V gene: TRBV5-4

CDR3 DNA: TGTGCCAGCAGGGGAGGGACAGGCGGCAATCAGCCCCAGCATTTT
CDR3 protein: CASRGGTGGNQPQHF
D gene: TRBD1
J gene: TRBJ1-5
clone size: NA
V gene: TRBV12-3/TRBV12-4

CDR3 DNA: TGTGCCAGCAGTGAAGCCCGCAGCGGGGGGAGTCGGGAGACCCAGTACTTC
CDR3 protein: CASSEARSGGSRETQYF
D gene: TRBD2
J gene: TRBJ2-5
clone size: NA
V gene: TRBV25-1

CDR3 DNA: TGTGCCAGCAGCAAAAGCACGGATCCTGAGCAGTTCTTC
CDR3 protein: CASSKSTDPEQFF
D gene: NA
J gene: TRBJ2-1
clone size: NA
V gene: TRBV21-1

CDR3 DNA: TGCGCCAGCAGTCAACCCCCCCTCGAGACAGGGGGAAATTCACCCCTCCACTTT
CDR3 protein: CASSQPPLETGGNSPLHF
D gene: TRBD1
J gene: TRBJ1-6
clone size: NA
V gene: TRBV23-1

CDR3 DNA: TGTGCCAGCTCACCCGTTGGGACAGGACCATCCTACGAGCAGTACTTC
CDR3 protein: CASSPVGTGPSYEQYF
D gene: TRBD1
J gene: TRBJ2-7
clone size: NA
V gene: TRBV18

CDR3 DNA: TGTGCCAGCAGCTTATCTAGCTCCCACGAGCAGTACTTC
CDR3 protein: CASSLSSSHEQYF
D gene: NA
J gene: TRBJ2-7
clone size: once
V gene: TRBV7-3

CDR3 DNA: TGTGCCAGCAGTTCCTCCGGGGGGGGATACAATGAGCAGTTCTTC
CDR3 protein: CASSSSGGGYNEQFF
D gene: TRBD2
J gene: TRBJ2-1
clone size: NA
V gene: TRBV7-3

CDR3 DNA: TGCAGTGTACTCATCAATGAAAAACTGTTTTTT
CDR3 protein: CSVLINEKLFF
D gene: NA
J gene: TRBJ1-4
clone size: NA
V gene: TRBV20-1

CDR3 DNA: TGTGCCAGCAGCTTAGGGCTACGCTCTGGGGCCAACGTCCTGACTTTC
CDR3 protein: CASSLGLRSGANVLTF
D gene: NA
J gene: TRBJ2-6
clone size: NA
V gene: TRBV7-2

CDR3 DNA: TGTGCCAGCAGCTTAGCGGGCAGCGGGACCTACGAGCAGTACTTC
CDR3 protein: CASSLAGSGTYEQYF
D gene: TRBD2
J gene: TRBJ2-7
clone size: NA
V gene: TRBV7-9

CDR3 DNA: TGTGCCAGCAGTTTAGCCGGGACAGGGAACACTGAAGCTTTCTTT
CDR3 protein: CASSLAGTGNTEAFF
D gene: TRBD1
J gene: TRBJ1-1
clone size: NA
V gene: TRBV12-3/TRBV12-4

CDR3 DNA: TGTGCCAGCAGCTTAGAAGGCAGGGGCCTCTCCGAGCAGTACTTC
CDR3 protein: CASSLEGRGLSEQYF
D gene: NA
J gene: TRBJ2-7
clone size: NA
V gene: TRBV7-2

CDR3 DNA: TGTGCCAGCAGCCAAGACCTAGCGGGGGGTCGGAGTGAGCAGTTCTTC
CDR3 protein: CASSQDLAGGRSEQFF
D gene: TRBD2
J gene: TRBJ2-1
clone size: NA
V gene: TRBV4-2

CDR3 DNA: TGCGCCAGCAGCTTCTCTGTGTACCAAGAGACCCAGTACTTC
CDR3 protein: CASSFSVYQETQYF
D gene: NA
J gene: TRBJ2-5
clone size: NA
V gene: TRBV5-1

CDR3 DNA: TGTGCCTGGAGCGACCTAGCGGGGGGTGAGCAGTTCTTC
CDR3 protein: CAWSDLAGGEQFF
D gene: TRBD2
J gene: TRBJ2-1
clone size: NA
V gene: TRBV30

CDR3 DNA: TGCAGTGCTGCCCCAGAGAGAGGGGTTGGTTCACCCCTCCACTTT
CDR3 protein: CSAAPERGVGSPLHF
D gene: NA
J gene: TRBJ1-6
clone size: NA
V gene: TRBV20-1

CDR3 DNA: TGCAGTGCTAGAAGGGACAGCTTAGGCTCCTATAATTCACCCCTCCACTTT
CDR3 protein: CSARRDSLGSYNSPLHF
D gene: TRBD1
J gene: TRBJ1-6
clone size: NA
V gene: TRBV20-1

CDR3 DNA: TGTGCCAGCAGTTTACAGGGGGGCTCAGAGCATTTT
CDR3 protein: CASSLQGGSEHF
D gene: TRBD1
J gene: TRBJ1-5
clone size: NA
V gene: TRBV12-3/TRBV12-4

CDR3 DNA: TGTGCCAGCAGCTTTTACAGCGGGGGCACAGATACGCAGTATTTT
CDR3 protein: CASSFYSGGTDTQYF
D gene: TRBD2
J gene: TRBJ2-3
clone size: NA
V gene: TRBV9

CDR3 DNA: TGTGCCAGCAGCGACTGGGGGCTGACAGATACGCAGTATTTT
CDR3 protein: CASSDWGLTDTQYF
D gene: NA
J gene: TRBJ2-3
clone size: NA
V gene: TRBV9

CDR3 DNA: TGTGCCAGTAGTATCGGGACTAACAATGAGCAGTTCTTC
CDR3 protein: CASSIGTNNEQFF
D gene: TRBD2
J gene: TRBJ2-1
clone size: NA
V gene: TRBV19

CDR3 DNA: TGTGCCAGCAGCCATCTTTCGCCCAGGGGAGAAGGCTACACCTTC
CDR3 protein: CASSHLSPRGEGYTF
D gene: NA
J gene: TRBJ1-2
clone size: NA
V gene: TRBV14

CDR3 DNA: TGCGCCAGCAGCCATCAGAGGCAGAGCTACGAGCAGTACTTC
CDR3 protein: CASSHQRQSYEQYF
D gene: NA
J gene: TRBJ2-7
clone size: NA
V gene: TRBV4-3

CDR3 DNA: TGTGCCAGCAGTTTACAGGGTTATGGCTACACCTTC
CDR3 protein: CASSLQGYGYTF
D gene: NA
J gene: TRBJ1-2
clone size: few
V gene: TRBV12-3/TRBV12-4

CDR3 DNA: TGCAGTGCCCAAACGCGGACCCGACCCGCTAGCACAGATACGCAGTATTTT
CDR3 protein: CSAQTRTRPASTDTQYF
D gene: NA
J gene: TRBJ2-3
clone size: once
V gene: TRBV20-1

CDR3 DNA: TGTGCCAGCAGTTACGCGCCTGGGACCCCCTACGAGCAGTACTTC
CDR3 protein: CASSYAPGTPYEQYF
D gene: NA
J gene: TRBJ2-7
clone size: NA
V gene: TRBV6-5

CDR3 DNA: TGTGCCAGCTCACCCCTCCAAGGGGGCGCGTCGGGGGGCTCTCCAGTTTTT
CDR3 protein: CASSPLQGGASGGSPVF
D gene: TRBD1
J gene: TRBJ1-4
clone size: NA
V gene: TRBV18

CDR3 DNA: TGTGCCAGCAGCCAAGATTGGGCTGGGGATGGCTACACCTTC
CDR3 protein: CASSQDWAGDGYTF
D gene: NA
J gene: TRBJ1-2
clone size: NA
V gene: TRBV14

CDR3 DNA: TGTGCCAGCACCCCCCCAGGTGATTCACCCCTCCACTTT
CDR3 protein: CASTPPGDSPLHF
D gene: NA
J gene: TRBJ1-6
clone size: few
V gene: TRBV6-1

CDR3 DNA: TGTGCCAGCAGTGAACTAGCGGGGGGTTTTGAGACCCAGTACTTC
CDR3 protein: CASSELAGGFETQYF
D gene: TRBD2
J gene: TRBJ2-5
clone size: NA
V gene: TRBV25-1

CDR3 DNA: TGTGCCAGCAGCCCAGGGACAGGGGGAAACAATGGCTACACCTTC
CDR3 protein: CASSPGTGGNNGYTF
D gene: TRBD1
J gene: TRBJ1-2
clone size: NA
V gene: TRBV3-1

CDR3 DNA: TGCGCCAGCAGCACGGGGGGCCCGGGTGAGCAGTACTTC
CDR3 protein: CASSTGGPGEQYF
D gene: NA
J gene: TRBJ2-7
clone size: NA
V gene: TRBV5-1

CDR3 DNA: TGCGCCAGCAGCAAAAAAGACAATGAGCAGTTCTTC
CDR3 protein: CASSKKDNEQFF
D gene: NA
J gene: TRBJ2-1
clone size: NA
V gene: TRBV5-1

CDR3 DNA: TGTGCCAGCAGCCATGGAACGGGACAGGGCTCCTACGAGCAGTACTTC
CDR3 protein: CASSHGTGQGSYEQYF
D gene: TRBD1
J gene: TRBJ2-7
clone size: NA
V gene: TRBV3-1

CDR3 DNA: TGTGCCAGCAGTGGTGTCGGGGATAGCAATCAGCCCCAGCATTTT
CDR3 protein: CASSGVGDSNQPQHF
D gene: NA
J gene: TRBJ1-5
clone size: NA
V gene: TRBV7-9

CDR3 DNA: TGTGCCAGCAGCGTAGCTGACAGGGTCTATGGCTACACCTTC
CDR3 protein: CASSVADRVYGYTF
D gene: TRBD1
J gene: TRBJ1-2
clone size: NA
V gene: TRBV9

CDR3 DNA: TGCGCCAGCAGCTTGGGGCAGGGCGCTGGGGAGACCCAGTACTTC
CDR3 protein: CASSLGQGAGETQYF
D gene: NA
J gene: TRBJ2-5
clone size: NA
V gene: TRBV5-1

CDR3 DNA: TGTGCCAGCAGTTTAAATTTGAGGACAGTACTGAGAGCTTTCTTT
CDR3 protein: CASSLNLRTVLRAFF
D gene: NA
J gene: TRBJ1-1
clone size: once
V gene: TRBV12-3/TRBV12-4

CDR3 DNA: TGTGCCACCAGCAGAGACCGTCTTAACTATGGCTACACCTTC
CDR3 protein: CATSRDRLNYGYTF
D gene: NA
J gene: TRBJ1-2
clone size: NA
V gene: TRBV15

CDR3 DNA: TGCAGTGCCGGGAGGGCTTTCTTT
CDR3 protein: CSAGRAFF
D gene: NA
J gene: TRBJ1-1
clone size: NA
V gene: TRBV20-1

CDR3 DNA: TGTGCCAGCAGCTTAATGAGGGCGGAAGAGCAGTACTTC
CDR3 protein: CASSLMRAEEQYF
D gene: NA
J gene: TRBJ2-7
clone size: NA
V gene: TRBV7-9

CDR3 DNA: TGCAGCCTACTACAGGGGAACTATGGCTACACCTTC
CDR3 protein: CSLLQGNYGYTF
D gene: TRBD1
J gene: TRBJ1-2
clone size: NA
V gene: TRBV29-1

CDR3 DNA: TGCGCCAGCAGCGGGACTAGCGGGGGGGCCGTTGAGCAGTTCTTC
CDR3 protein: CASSGTSGGAVEQFF
D gene: TRBD2
J gene: TRBJ2-1
clone size: NA
V gene: TRBV5-1